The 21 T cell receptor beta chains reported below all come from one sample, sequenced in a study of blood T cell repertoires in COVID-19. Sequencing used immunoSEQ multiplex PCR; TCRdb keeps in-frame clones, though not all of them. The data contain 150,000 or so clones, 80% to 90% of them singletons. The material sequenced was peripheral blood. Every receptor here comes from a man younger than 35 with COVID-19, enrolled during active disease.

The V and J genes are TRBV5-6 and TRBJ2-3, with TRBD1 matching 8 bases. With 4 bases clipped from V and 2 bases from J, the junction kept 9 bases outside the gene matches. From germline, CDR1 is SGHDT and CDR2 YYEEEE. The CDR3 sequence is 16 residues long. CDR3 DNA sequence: TGTGCCAGCAGCCCACCCGGGACAGGAATCACAGATACGCAGTATTTT. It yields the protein CASSPPGTGITDTQYF.

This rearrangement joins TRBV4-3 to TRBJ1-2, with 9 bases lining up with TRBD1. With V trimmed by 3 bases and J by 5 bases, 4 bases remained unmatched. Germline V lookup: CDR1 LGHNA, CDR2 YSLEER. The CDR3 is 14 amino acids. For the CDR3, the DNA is TGCGCCAGCAGCCAGGGACAGGGACCTTATGGCTACACCTTC. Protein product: CASSQGQGPYGYTF.

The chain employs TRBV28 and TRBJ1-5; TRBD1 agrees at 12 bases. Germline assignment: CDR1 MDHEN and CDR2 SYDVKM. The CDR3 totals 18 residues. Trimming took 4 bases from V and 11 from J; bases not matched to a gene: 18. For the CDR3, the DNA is TGTGCCAGCAGTTCCCTTTCCGGGACAGGGGGCATCTTGGAGGCCCAGCATTTT. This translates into CASSSLSGTGGILEAQHF.

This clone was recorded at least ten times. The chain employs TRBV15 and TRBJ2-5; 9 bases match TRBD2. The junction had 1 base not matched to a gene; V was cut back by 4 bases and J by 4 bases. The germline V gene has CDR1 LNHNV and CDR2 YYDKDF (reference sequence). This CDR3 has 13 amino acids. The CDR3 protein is CATSILAGETQYF. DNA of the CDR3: TGTGCCACCAGCATACTAGCGGGAGAGACCCAGTACTTC.

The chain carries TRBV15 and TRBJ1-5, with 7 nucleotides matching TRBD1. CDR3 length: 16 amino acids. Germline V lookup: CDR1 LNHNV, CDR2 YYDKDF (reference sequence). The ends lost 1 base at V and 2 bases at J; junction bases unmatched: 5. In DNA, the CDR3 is TGTGCCACCAGCAGAGTGTACAGGGGTGGCAATCAGCCCCAGCATTTT. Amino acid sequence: CATSRVYRGGNQPQHF.

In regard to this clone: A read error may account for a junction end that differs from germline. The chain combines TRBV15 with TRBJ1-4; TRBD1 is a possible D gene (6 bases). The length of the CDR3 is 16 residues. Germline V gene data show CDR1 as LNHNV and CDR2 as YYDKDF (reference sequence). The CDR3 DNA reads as TGTGCCACCAGCAGAGACCCCGGGACGGGGGGCGAAAAACTGCTTTTT. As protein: CATSRDPGTGGEKLLF.

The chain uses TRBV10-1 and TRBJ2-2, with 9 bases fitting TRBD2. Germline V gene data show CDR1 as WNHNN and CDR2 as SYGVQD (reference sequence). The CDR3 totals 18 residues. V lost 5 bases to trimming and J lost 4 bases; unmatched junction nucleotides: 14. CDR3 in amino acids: CASSLGLAEATSTGELFF. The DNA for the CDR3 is TGCGCCAGCAGTCTGGGACTAGCCGAAGCTACCTCCACCGGGGAGCTGTTTTTT.

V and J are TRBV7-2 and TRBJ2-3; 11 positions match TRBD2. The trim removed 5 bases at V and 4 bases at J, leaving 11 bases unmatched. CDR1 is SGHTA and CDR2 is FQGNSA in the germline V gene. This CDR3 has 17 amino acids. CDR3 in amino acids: CASSPDYSGRGSDTQYF. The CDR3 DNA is TGTGCCAGCAGCCCAGACTATAGCGGGAGGGGATCAGATACGCAGTATTTT.

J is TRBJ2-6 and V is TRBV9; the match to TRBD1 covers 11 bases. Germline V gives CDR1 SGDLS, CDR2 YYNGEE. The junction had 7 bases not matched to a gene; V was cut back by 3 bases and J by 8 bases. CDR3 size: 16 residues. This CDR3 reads CASSGYGDRGSNVLTF. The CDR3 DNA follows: TGTGCCAGCAGCGGATACGGGGACAGGGGGTCCAACGTCCTGACTTTC.

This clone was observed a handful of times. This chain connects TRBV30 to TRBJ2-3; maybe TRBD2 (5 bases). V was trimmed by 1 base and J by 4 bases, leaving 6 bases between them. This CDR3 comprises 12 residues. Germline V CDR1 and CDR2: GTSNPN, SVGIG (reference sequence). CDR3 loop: CAWSGSADTQYF. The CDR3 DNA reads TGTGCCTGGAGTGGTAGCGCAGATACGCAGTATTTT.

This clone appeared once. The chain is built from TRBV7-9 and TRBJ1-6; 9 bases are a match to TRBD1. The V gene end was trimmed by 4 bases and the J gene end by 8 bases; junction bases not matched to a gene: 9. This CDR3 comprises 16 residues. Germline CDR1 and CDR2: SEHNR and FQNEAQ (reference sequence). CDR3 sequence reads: CASSSPAGQGDSPLHF. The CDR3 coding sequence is TGTGCCAGCAGCTCTCCCGCGGGACAGGGTGATTCACCCCTCCACTTT.

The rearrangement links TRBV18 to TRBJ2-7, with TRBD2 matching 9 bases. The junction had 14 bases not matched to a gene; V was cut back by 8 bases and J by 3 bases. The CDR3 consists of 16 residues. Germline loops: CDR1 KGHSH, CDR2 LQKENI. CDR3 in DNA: TGTGCCAGCCTGGGACGGGCTAGCGGGGCTATCTACGAGCAGTACTTC. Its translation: CASLGRASGAIYEQYF.

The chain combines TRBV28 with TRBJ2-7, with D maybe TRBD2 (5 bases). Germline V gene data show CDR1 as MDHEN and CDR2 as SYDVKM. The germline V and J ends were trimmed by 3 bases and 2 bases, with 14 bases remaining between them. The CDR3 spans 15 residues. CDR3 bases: TGTGCCAGCAGTTTTGACTACCCGAGTGCCTACGAGCAGTACTTC. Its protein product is CASSFDYPSAYEQYF.

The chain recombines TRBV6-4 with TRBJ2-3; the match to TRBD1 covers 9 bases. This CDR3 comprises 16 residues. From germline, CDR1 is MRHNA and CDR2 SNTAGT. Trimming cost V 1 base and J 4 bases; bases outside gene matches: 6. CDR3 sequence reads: CASSDWDRDHPDTQYF. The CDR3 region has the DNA TGTGCCAGCAGTGACTGGGACAGGGATCATCCAGATACGCAGTATTTT.

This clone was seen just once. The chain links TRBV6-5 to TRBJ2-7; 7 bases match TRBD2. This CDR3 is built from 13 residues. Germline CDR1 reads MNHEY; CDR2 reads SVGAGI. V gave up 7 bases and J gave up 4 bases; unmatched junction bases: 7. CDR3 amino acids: CASTGSGEYEQYF. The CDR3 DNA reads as TGTGCCAGCACCGGCAGCGGGGAGTACGAGCAGTACTTC.

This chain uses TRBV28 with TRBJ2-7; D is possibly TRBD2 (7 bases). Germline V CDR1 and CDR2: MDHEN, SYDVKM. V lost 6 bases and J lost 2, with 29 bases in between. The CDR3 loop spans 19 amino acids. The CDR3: CASSTPWEGELPHPYEQYF. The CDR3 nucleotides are TGTGCCAGCAGCACCCCGTGGGAGGGGGAACTCCCTCATCCCTACGAGCAGTACTTC.

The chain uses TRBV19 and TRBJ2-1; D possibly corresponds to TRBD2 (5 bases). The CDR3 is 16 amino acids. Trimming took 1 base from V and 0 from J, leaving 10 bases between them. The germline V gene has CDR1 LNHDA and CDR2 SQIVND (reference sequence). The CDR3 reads CASSIGLAPSYNEQFF. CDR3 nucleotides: TGTGCCAGTAGTATAGGGCTAGCCCCCTCCTACAATGAGCAGTTCTTC.

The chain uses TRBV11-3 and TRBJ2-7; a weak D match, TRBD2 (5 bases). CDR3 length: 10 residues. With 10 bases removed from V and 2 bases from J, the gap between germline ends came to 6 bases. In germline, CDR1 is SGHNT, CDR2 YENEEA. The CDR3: CATGTYEQYF. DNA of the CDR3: TGTGCCACGGGGACCTACGAGCAGTACTTC.

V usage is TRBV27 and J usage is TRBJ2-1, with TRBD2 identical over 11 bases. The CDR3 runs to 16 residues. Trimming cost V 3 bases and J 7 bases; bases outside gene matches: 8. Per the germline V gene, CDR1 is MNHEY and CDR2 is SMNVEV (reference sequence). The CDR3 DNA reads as TGTGCCAGCAGTTTGTATCTAGCGGGAGGAGGTAATGAGCAGTTCTTC. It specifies CASSLYLAGGGNEQFF.

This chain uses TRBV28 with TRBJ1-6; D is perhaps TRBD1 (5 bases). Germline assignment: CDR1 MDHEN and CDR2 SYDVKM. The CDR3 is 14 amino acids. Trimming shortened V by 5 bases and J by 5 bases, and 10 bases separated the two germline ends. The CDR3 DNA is TGTGCCAGCAGTATTACAGGCAATAATTCACCCCTCCACTTT. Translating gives CASSITGNNSPLHF.

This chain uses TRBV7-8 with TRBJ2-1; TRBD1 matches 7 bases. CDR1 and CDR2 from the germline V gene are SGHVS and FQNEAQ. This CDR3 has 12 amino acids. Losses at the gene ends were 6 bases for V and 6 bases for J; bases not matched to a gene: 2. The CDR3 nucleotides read TGTGCCAGCAGGTACAGGGGCAATGAGCAGTTCTTC. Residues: CASRYRGNEQFF.